The rows below give T cell receptor beta chains drawn from one sample of a study of T cell responses to AZD1222 COVID-19 vaccine. Assay: immunoSEQ multiplex PCR; the TCRdb copy retains only in-frame clones and omits some. The table shows some 120,000 clones, with about 93% occurring only once. The source material was peripheral blood, sampled 28 days after the second dose of the MenACWY control vaccine. These TCRs come from an adult who received the MenACWY meningococcal vaccine as a control. The CDR3 runs from the conserved cysteine through the conserved F or W. A D gene is named only where the DNA matches it firmly. The size of a clone is reported for some rows only, either as once, few or many, or as a class for expanded clones.

>TRBV12-3/TRBV12-4|TRBJ2-7|.|TRBD2
TGTGCCAGCAGCCCGGGGGGGGAGCAGTACTTC
CASSPGGEQYF
>TRBV28|TRBJ1-6|.|.
TGTGCCACAGGGCAGGTTCGGTCACCCCTCCACTTT
CATGQVRSPLHF
>TRBV28|TRBJ2-3|.|TRBD2
TGTGCCAGCAGTCTGGGACTAGCGGGAACAGATACGCAGTATTTT
CASSLGLAGTDTQYF
>TRBV3-1/TRBV3-2|TRBJ2-5|.|.
TGTGCCAGCAGCCTGGGGACCTCAGCCCCCCAAGAGACCCAGTACTTC
CASSLGTSAPQETQYF
>TRBV4-3|TRBJ1-2|.|.
TGCGCCAGCAGCCAAGACCTTTCGAGTTATGGCTACACCTTC
CASSQDLSSYGYTF
>TRBV7-6|TRBJ1-4|.|.
TGTGCCAGCAGCCAAGGCTGGGTCGCTAATGAAAAACTGTTTTTT
CASSQGWVANEKLFF
>TRBV20-1|TRBJ2-2|.|.
TGCAGTGCTCCAAGCACCGGGGAGCTGTTTTTT
CSAPSTGELFF
>TRBV18|TRBJ2-2|few|.
TGTGCCAGCTCACCACAGGGCATCAACACCGGGGAGCTGTTTTTT
CASSPQGINTGELFF
>TRBV11-3|TRBJ2-3|.|TRBD1
TGTGCCAGCAGCTCCCCCGGGACAGGGTTCACAGATACGCAGTATTTT
CASSSPGTGFTDTQYF
>TRBV5-4|TRBJ2-3|.|.
TGTGCCAGCAGCCCAGGACAGACCACAGATACGCAGTATTTT
CASSPGQTTDTQYF
>TRBV7-2|TRBJ2-1|once|TRBD2
TGTGCCAGCAGCTTAGTCCGACTAGCGGGGGTCTCCTACAATGAGCAGTTCTTC
CASSLVRLAGVSYNEQFF
>TRBV14|TRBJ2-7|.|.
TGTGCCAGCAGCCCAGCTAGCGTGCACGAGCAGTACTTC
CASSPASVHEQYF
>TRBV19|TRBJ2-1|few|TRBD1
TGTGCCAGTAAAAACCAGGGGGCTAACTACAATGAGCAGTTCTTC
CASKNQGANYNEQFF
>TRBV11-2|TRBJ1-4|.|.
TGTGCCAGCAGCTTAGATCTAGCAGCTTACGAAAAACTGTTTTTT
CASSLDLAAYEKLFF
>TRBV4-2|TRBJ1-6|few|.
TGTGCCAGCAGACAGAGCTCCTATAATTCACCCCTCCACTTT
CASRQSSYNSPLHF
>TRBV11-2|TRBJ2-2|.|.
TGTGCCAGCAGCCCCCTGGGTGGTCGAGGATGGACCGGGGAGCTGTTTTTT
CASSPLGGRGWTGELFF
>TRBV28|TRBJ1-5|few|.
TGTGCCAGCAGTCCACAACCACAGTGGGCAAAATATCAGCCCCAGCATTTT
CASSPQPQWAKYQPQHF
>TRBV29-1|TRBJ2-1|few|TRBD1
TGCAGCGTTTCCGGGACAGGGGAATTGGTTGAGCAGTTCTTC
CSVSGTGELVEQFF
>TRBV18|TRBJ2-3|.|.
TGTGCCAGCTCACCACGTGGCACAGATACGCAGTATTTT
CASSPRGTDTQYF
>TRBV30|TRBJ2-2|many|TRBD1
TGTGCCTGGAGTGAGGGGGCCACCGGGGAGCTGTTTTTT
CAWSEGATGELFF
>TRBV30|TRBJ2-7|.|.
TGTGCCTGGAGAGAGAGGACAGCAGGCGAGCAGTACTTC
CAWRERTAGEQYF
>TRBV3-1/TRBV3-2|TRBJ2-3|.|TRBD2
TGTGCCAGCAGCCAAGAGGGGGGGAGAGATACGCAGTATTTT
CASSQEGGRDTQYF
>TRBV10-2|TRBJ1-3|.|.
TGCGCCAGCAGTGAGGGAGTGGGGGGAAACACCATATATTTT
CASSEGVGGNTIYF
>TRBV11-2|TRBJ1-3|.|TRBD1
TGTGCCAGCAGCTCGACAGGGGACCGGGGAAACACCATATATTTT
CASSSTGDRGNTIYF
>TRBV6-5|TRBJ2-7|.|.
TGTGCCAGCGGAAAACAGGGAGGTCCCTACGAGCAGTACTTC
CASGKQGGPYEQYF
>TRBV5-1|TRBJ2-7|few|.
TGCGCCAGCAGCTTGGGGTCTCTCGAGCAGTACTTC
CASSLGSLEQYF
>TRBV5-6|TRBJ1-3|.|TRBD1
TGTGCCAGCAGCTGGGGACAGGGAATCGGAAACACCATATATTTT
CASSWGQGIGNTIYF
>TRBV15|TRBJ1-5|.|TRBD1
TGTGCCACCAGCAGAAAAGACAGGGAGGGGGAGCCCCAGCATTTT
CATSRKDREGEPQHF
>TRBV14|TRBJ2-2|.|TRBD1
TGTGCCAGCAGCCGCACGACAGGGGCGAACACCGGGGAGCTGTTTTTT
CASSRTTGANTGELFF
>TRBV7-8|TRBJ2-2|.|.
TGTGCCAGCAGCTTAGCTTCCAGGGTCCCCGGGGAGCTGTTTTTT
CASSLASRVPGELFF
>TRBV15|TRBJ2-3|.|.
TGTGCCACCAGCAGGGGGCTAGCGTTCGGAGATACGCAGTATTTT
CATSRGLAFGDTQYF
>TRBV10-3|TRBJ1-1|.|.
TGTGCCATCAGTGTTTCCGGACACTCGAACACTGAAGCTTTCTTT
CAISVSGHSNTEAFF
>TRBV28|TRBJ1-2|.|.
TGTGCCAGCAGTGCCATGGGGGAAAACTATGGCTACACCTTC
CASSAMGENYGYTF
>TRBV18|TRBJ2-1|.|TRBD1
TGTGCCAGCTCACCCCTCGACAGGGTAAGCTCCTACAATGAGCAGTTCTTC
CASSPLDRVSSYNEQFF
>TRBV19|TRBJ1-4|once|TRBD1
TGTGCCAGTAGCGCCGGGACAGGGGCTCTTCTAACTAATGAAAAACTGTTTTTT
CASSAGTGALLTNEKLFF
>TRBV2|TRBJ2-1|many|TRBD2
TGTGCCAGCACTCGGAGCGGGGGGGCGAATGAGCAGTTCTTC
CASTRSGGANEQFF
>TRBV29-1|TRBJ2-1|.|.
TGCAGCGTCCAACCGGACTTCCTGGGGGAGCAGTTCTTC
CSVQPDFLGEQFF
>TRBV18|TRBJ1-2|.|.
TGTGCCAGCTCACCAGACACCGCCGGTGGCTACACCTTC
CASSPDTAGGYTF
>TRBV24-1|TRBJ2-2|.|.
TGTGCCACCAGTGACCCCGCGGGCAGGGCGAACACCGGGGAGCTGTTTTTT
CATSDPAGRANTGELFF
>TRBV19|TRBJ2-7|.|TRBD1
TGTGCCAGTAGTATGTGGGACAGGGGGGACGAGCAGTACTTC
CASSMWDRGDEQYF
>TRBV6-1|TRBJ1-2|.|.
TGTGCCAGCAGTGAACTCCGGATACAGGGAAACTATGGCTACACCTTC
CASSELRIQGNYGYTF
>TRBV7-9|TRBJ2-3|.|.
TGTGCCAGCAGCTTAGTTCGATCTCGGGACCTCACAGATACGCAGTATTTT
CASSLVRSRDLTDTQYF
>TRBV7-9|TRBJ2-7|.|.
TGTGCCAGCAGCTTAGTTGGGCAGAAAAACTACGAGCAGTACTTC
CASSLVGQKNYEQYF
>TRBV30|TRBJ2-7|.|.
TGTGCCTGGGCGCCGGACGTGACATACGAGCAGTACTTC
CAWAPDVTYEQYF
>TRBV18|TRBJ2-1|.|TRBD2
TGTGCCAGCTCAAGAGCGGGAGTCCCCTACAATGAGCAGTTCTTC
CASSRAGVPYNEQFF
>TRBV10-1|TRBJ2-2|.|.
TGCGCCACCCAGGGCTTCGACGGCACCGGGGAGCTGTTTTTT
CATQGFDGTGELFF
>TRBV3-1/TRBV3-2|TRBJ1-3|.|.
TGTGCCAGCAGCCAAGGGCAGGGTCCTGGAAACACCATATATTTT
CASSQGQGPGNTIYF